This T cell receptor (beta chain) was sequenced during a study of identical twins. Study-wide findings and caveats: Insertions were fewer in abundant cord blood beta clonotypes, whereas memory repertoires showed none of this pattern. Its conclusions, products of cross-sectional statistical analysis, did not come from following the same donors. For monozygotic twins, models underestimated out-of-frame TCR alpha sharing.

This clonotype was detected only a few times. Its antigen is not known. TCRdb itself ran the 5' RACE reads through MiXCR, one entry per CDR3 protein. The data contain 450,000 or so distinct CDR3 sequences, more than 20% of them singletons. Trimming removed 3 bases from V and 4 bases from J, with 4 bases in between. CDR1 is MGHDK, CDR2 SYGVNS, per germline. The CDR3 extends over 12 amino acids. Another study also made use of these data, one on T cells expressing NK-cell markers. That work states: Sorted CD3+CD56-NKG2C+, CD3+CD56+NKG2C+ and CD3+CD56+NKG2C- T cells supplied the TCR beta repertoires.

The J gene is TRBJ2-1, the V gene TRBV25-1; no clear D. This clonotype was obtained from a woman aged 18-30 years in good health. The source material was CD4+ T cells sorted from blood. CDR3 loop: CASSDGYNEQFF. The CDR3 coding sequence is TGTGCCAGCAGTGATGGGTACAATGAGCAGTTCTTC.